This record covers a single T cell receptor (beta chain). Antigen unknown. This same CDR3 is encoded by further DNA sequences in the sample. The assay was carried out at the deep level. In the authors' methods: Quality scores were absent from the junction-only immunoSEQ sequences, so filtering differed. Libraries were prepared by immunoSEQ multiplex PCR; TCRdb keeps only in-frame clonotypes and omits some of them. The DNA was the basis for D and trimming; V, J and clone size are from that table. The table has 650,000 to 700,000 clones, 90% seen once. The data were obtained in a study of shared clonotypes between healthy human individuals. Study results and caveats: Only blood was sampled, and tissue TCR repertoires likely differ from blood ones.

The sequencing sample was made of memory CD8+ T cells from PBMCs. Subset described: CD45RO+ cells pooled with CCR7-negative TemRA cells. The origin of this receptor is a man in his late teens or twenties in good health. Some clones in this sample may be carry-over from other donors' samples.

In nucleotides, the CDR3 is TGTGCCAGCAGTTTCGGGGGTTCCTACGAGCAGTACTTC. Its translation: CASSFGGSYEQYF. V usage is TRBV28 and J usage is TRBJ2-7; a possible D gene is TRBD2 (6 bases). V was cut by 3 bases and J by 1 base, with 7 bases left in between. CDR3 length equals 13 residues. Per germline, CDR1 MDHEN and CDR2 SYDVKM.